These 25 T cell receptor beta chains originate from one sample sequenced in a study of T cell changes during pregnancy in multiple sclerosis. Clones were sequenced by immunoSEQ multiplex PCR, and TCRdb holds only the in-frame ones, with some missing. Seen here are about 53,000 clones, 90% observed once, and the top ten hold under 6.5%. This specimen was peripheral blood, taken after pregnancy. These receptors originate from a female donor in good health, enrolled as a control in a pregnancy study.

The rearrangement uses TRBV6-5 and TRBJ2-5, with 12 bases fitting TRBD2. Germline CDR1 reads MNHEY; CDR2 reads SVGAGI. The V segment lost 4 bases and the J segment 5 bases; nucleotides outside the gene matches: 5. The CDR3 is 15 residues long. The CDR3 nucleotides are TGTGCCAGCAGTTCAACTAGCGGGGGGAGGGAGACCCAGTACTTC. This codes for CASSSTSGGRETQYF.

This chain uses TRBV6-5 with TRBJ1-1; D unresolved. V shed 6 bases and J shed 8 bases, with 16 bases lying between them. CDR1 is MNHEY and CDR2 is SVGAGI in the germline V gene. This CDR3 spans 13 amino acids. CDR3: CASSRSRSVEAFF. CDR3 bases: TGTGCCAGCAGCCGTTCTAGGAGTGTGGAAGCTTTCTTT.

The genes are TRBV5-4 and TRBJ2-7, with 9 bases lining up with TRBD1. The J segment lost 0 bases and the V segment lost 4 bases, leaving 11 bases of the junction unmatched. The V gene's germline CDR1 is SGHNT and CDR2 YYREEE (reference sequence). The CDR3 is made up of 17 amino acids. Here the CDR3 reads CASSRNTGGMGSYEQYF. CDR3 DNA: TGTGCCAGCAGCCGGAATACAGGGGGCATGGGCTCCTACGAGCAGTACTTC.

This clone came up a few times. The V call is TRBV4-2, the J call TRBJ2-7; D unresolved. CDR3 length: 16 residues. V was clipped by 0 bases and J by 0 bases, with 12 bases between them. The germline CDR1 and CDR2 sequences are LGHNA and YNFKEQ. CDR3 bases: TGTGCCAGCAGCCAAGATGGAGCGTCCCCCTCCTACGAGCAGTACTTC. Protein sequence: CASSQDGASPSYEQYF.

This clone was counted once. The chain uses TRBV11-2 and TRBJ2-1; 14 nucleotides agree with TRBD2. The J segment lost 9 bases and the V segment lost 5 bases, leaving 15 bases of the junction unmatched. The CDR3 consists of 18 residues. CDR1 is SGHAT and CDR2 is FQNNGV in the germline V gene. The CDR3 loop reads CASSLLPGLAGGRGEQFF. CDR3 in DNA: TGTGCCAGCAGCCTTCTTCCCGGACTAGCGGGAGGCCGCGGTGAGCAGTTCTTC.

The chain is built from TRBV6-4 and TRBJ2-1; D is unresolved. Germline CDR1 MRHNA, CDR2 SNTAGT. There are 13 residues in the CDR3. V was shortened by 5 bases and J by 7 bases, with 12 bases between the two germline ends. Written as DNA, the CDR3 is TGTGCCAGCAGTCCCCAGCCGGAGAATGAGCAGTTCTTC. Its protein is CASSPQPENEQFF.

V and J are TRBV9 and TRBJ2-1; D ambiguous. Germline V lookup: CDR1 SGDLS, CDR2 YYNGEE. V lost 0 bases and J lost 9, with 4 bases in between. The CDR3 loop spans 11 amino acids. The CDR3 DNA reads TGTGCCAGCAGCGTAGAGCGTGAGCAGTTCTTC. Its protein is CASSVEREQFF.

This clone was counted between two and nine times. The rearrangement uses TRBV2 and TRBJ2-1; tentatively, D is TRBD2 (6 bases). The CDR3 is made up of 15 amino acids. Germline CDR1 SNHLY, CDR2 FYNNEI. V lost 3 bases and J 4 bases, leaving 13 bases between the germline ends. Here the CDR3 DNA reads TGTGCCAGCAGTGATTTTGGCCGGGGGTACAATGAGCAGTTCTTC. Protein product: CASSDFGRGYNEQFF.

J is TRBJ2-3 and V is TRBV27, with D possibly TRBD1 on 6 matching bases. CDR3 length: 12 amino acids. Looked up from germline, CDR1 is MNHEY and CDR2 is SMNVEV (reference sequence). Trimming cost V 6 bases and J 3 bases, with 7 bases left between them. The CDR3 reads CASSQGTDTQYF. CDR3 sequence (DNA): TGTGCCAGCAGCCAGGGGACAGATACGCAGTATTTT.

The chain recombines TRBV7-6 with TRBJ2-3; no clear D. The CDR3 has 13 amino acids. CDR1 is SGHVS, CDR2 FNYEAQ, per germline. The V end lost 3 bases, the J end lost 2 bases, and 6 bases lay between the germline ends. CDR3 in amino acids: CASSFESTDTQYF. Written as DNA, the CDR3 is TGTGCCAGCAGCTTTGAGTCCACAGATACGCAGTATTTT.

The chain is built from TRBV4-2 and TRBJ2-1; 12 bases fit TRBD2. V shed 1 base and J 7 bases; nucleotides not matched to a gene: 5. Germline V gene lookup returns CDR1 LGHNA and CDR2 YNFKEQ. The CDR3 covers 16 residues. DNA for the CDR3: TGTGCCAGCAGCCAAGTGGCTAGCGGGGGGGTGAATGAGCAGTTCTTC. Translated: CASSQVASGGVNEQFF.

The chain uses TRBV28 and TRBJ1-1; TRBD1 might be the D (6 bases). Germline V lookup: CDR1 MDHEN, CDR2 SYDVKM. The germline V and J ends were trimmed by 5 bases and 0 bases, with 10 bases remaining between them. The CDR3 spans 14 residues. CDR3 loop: CASSLRTVNTEAFF. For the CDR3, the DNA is TGTGCCAGCAGTCTGAGGACAGTGAACACTGAAGCTTTCTTT.

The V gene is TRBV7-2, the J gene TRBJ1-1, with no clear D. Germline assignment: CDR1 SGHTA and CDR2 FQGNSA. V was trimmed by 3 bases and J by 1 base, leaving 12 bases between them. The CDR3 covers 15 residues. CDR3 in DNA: TGTGCCAGCAGCTTGCCCGGCCAGCGGAACACTGAAGCTTTCTTT. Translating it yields CASSLPGQRNTEAFF. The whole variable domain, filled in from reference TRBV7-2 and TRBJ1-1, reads GAGVSQSPSNKVTEKGKDVELRCDPISGHTALYWYRQSLGQGLEFLIYFQGNSAPDKSGLPSDRFSAERTGGSVSTLTIQRTQQEDSAVYLCASSLPGQRNTEAFFGQGTRLTVV.

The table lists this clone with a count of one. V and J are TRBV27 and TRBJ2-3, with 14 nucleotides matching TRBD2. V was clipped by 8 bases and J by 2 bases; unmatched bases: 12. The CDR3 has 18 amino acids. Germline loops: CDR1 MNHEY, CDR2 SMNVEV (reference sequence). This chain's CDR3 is CASGSGLAGGGPTDTQYF. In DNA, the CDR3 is TGTGCCAGCGGGTCCGGACTAGCGGGAGGAGGGCCCACAGATACGCAGTATTTT.

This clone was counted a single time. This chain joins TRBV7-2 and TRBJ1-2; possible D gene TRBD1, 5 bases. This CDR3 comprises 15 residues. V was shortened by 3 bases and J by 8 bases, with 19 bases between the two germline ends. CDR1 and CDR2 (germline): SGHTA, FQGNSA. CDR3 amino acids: CASSLAPREKGGYTF. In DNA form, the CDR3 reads TGTGCCAGCAGCTTGGCCCCCAGGGAAAAGGGAGGCTACACCTTC.

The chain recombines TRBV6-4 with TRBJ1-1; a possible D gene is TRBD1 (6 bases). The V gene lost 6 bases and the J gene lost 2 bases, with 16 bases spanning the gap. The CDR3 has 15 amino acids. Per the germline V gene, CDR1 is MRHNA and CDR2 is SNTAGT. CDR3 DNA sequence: TGTGCCAGCAGCGACAAGCCAGGGGCCAACACTGAAGCTTTCTTT. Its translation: CASSDKPGANTEAFF.

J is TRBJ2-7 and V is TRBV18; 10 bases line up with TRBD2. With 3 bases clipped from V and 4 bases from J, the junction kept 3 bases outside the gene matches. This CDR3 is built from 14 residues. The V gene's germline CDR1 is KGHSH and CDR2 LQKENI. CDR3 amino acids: CASSPSSGGYEQYF. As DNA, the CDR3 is TGTGCCAGCTCACCTTCTAGCGGGGGATACGAGCAGTACTTC.

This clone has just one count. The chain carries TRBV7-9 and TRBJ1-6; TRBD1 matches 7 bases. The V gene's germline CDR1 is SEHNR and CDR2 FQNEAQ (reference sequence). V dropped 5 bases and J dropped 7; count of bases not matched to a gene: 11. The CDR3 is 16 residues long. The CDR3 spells CASSQGVAGLNSPLHF. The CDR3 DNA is TGTGCCAGCAGCCAGGGGGTGGCAGGCCTGAATTCACCCCTCCACTTT.

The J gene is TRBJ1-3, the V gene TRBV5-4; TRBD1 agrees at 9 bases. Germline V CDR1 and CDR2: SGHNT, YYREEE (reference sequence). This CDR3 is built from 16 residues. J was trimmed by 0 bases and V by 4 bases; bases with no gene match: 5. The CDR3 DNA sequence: TGTGCCAGCAGCCAGGGGACAGGGAGCTCTGGAAACACCATATATTTT. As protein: CASSQGTGSSGNTIYF. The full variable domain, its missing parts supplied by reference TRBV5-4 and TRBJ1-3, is ETGVTQSPTHLIKTRGQQVTLRCSSQSGHNTVSWYQQALGQGPQFIFQYYREEENGRGNFPPRFSGLQFPNYSSELNVNALELDDSALYLCASSQGTGSSGNTIYFGEGSWLTVV.

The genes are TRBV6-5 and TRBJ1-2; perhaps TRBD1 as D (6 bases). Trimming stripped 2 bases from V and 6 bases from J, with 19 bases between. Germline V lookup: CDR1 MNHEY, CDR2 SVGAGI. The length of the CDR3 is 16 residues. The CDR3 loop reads CASSYGGGARLHGYTF. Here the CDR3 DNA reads TGTGCCAGCAGTTACGGCGGGGGGGCCCGGTTGCATGGCTACACCTTC.

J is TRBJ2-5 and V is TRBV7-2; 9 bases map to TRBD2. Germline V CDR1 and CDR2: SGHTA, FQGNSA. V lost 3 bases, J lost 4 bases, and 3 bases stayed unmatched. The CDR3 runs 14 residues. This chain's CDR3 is CASSLGSGGETQYF. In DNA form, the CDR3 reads TGTGCCAGCAGCTTGGGTAGCGGGGGAGAGACCCAGTACTTC.

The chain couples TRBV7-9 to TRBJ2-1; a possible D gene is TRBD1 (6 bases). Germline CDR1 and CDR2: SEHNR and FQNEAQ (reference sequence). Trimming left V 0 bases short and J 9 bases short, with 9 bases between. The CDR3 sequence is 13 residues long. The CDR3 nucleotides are TGTGCCAGCAGCTTAGCACAGGGTGTTGAGCAGTTCTTC. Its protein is CASSLAQGVEQFF.

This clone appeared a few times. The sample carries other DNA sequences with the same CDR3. The DNA of the CDR3 is TGCAGCGTTGTTGGCACTAGCGGTTCCTACGAGCAGTACTTC. Its translation is CSVVGTSGSYEQYF. The chain has TRBV29-1 and TRBJ2-7; 8 bases fit TRBD2. Unmatched junction bases numbered 6, after V lost 4 bases and J lost 1 base. Germline lookup yields CDR1 SQVTM and CDR2 ANQGSEA. CDR3 length equals 14 residues.

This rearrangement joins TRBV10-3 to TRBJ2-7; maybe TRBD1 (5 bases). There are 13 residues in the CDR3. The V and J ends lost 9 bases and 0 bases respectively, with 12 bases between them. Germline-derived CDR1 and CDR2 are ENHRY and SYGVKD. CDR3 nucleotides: TGTGCCATGGGGTTGGGGCCCTCCTACGAGCAGTACTTC. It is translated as CAMGLGPSYEQYF.

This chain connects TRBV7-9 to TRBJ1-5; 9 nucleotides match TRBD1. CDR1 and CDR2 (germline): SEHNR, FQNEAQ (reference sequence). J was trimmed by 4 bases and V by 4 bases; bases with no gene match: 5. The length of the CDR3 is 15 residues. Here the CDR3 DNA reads TGTGCCAGCAGCTCGGACAGGGGCGGGAATCAGCCCCAGCATTTT. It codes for CASSSDRGGNQPQHF.